This paragraph covers one T cell receptor (beta chain) sequence. Its target is not known. This sample is drawn from a study of CD8+CD57+ T cells in acquired aplastic anemia. The wider study: CD4+ and CD8+ cells, once sorted, gave DNA averaging approximately 3 ug. CD4+ reads averaged about 11 million in healthy donors.

V shed 1 base and J shed 8 bases, with 11 bases lying between them. The length of the CDR3 is 13 residues. Germline V gene data show CDR1 as SGHVS and CDR2 as FQNEAQ. Whole-study results and caveats: The study identified twenty-nine CD8+ CDR3 sequences shared by patients and controls.

Investigators profiled TCR beta VDJ and CDR3 from genomic DNA template. TCRdb reprocessed the reads via MiXCR and lists one record per CDR3 protein. The sample has hundreds of thousands of distinct CDR3 sequences, 65% to 80% seen once; the top ten hold approximately 4%. This chain joins TRBV7-8 and TRBJ1-2; D unresolved. Sequenced: sorted CD4+, CD8+, or CD8+CD57+ T cells (not recorded which) from PBMCs. The clonotype originates from a human donor in good health, serving as a control. In DNA form, the CDR3 reads TGTGCCAGCAGCTTAGAGGGTTTAGGGGGCTACACCTTC. Its translation is CASSLEGLGGYTF.